This T cell receptor beta chain stems from a study of control samples from healthy donors and cancer patients. V lost 3 bases and J 5 bases, leaving 11 bases between the germline ends. Germline CDR1 reads LGHDT; CDR2 reads YNNKEL (reference sequence). This CDR3 contains 14 residues. The table came from immunoSEQ multiplex PCR; TCRdb's copy has only in-frame clones and leaves some out. This sample has tens of thousands of clones, with around 90% found just once. Sequenced material: blood. The TCR originated in a woman between 65 and 79 years old in good health. The chain links TRBV3-1 (or the pseudogene TRBV3-2) to TRBJ2-1, with D possibly being TRBD1 (6 bases). The CDR3 DNA reads TGTGCCAGCAGCCACTCCGGGGACAACAATGAGCAGTTCTTC. Translation gives CASSHSGDNNEQFF.